The 2 T cell receptor beta chains below all came from one sample that was sequenced in a study of blood T cell repertoires in COVID-19. TCRdb's table, derived via immunoSEQ multiplex PCR, lists solely in-frame clones and lacks some. The sample contains 250,000 to 350,000 clones, roughly 90% of which appear only once. Sequenced: peripheral blood. These receptors were taken from a woman between 45 and 60 years old who had recovered from COVID-19.

This clone was observed once. The chain recombines TRBV28 with TRBJ1-2, with D uncertain. Germline lookup yields CDR1 MDHEN and CDR2 SYDVKM. The length of the CDR3 is 16 residues. V lost 4 bases to trimming and J lost 7 bases, with 22 bases between them. In DNA, the CDR3 is TGTGCCAGCAGTTACCCCCTGTCGGCGGCCCGGGGTGGCTACACCTTC. Residues: CASSYPLSAARGGYTF.

This chain uses TRBV6-5 with TRBJ1-1; no firm D call. This CDR3 has 14 amino acids. CDR1 and CDR2 (germline): MNHEY, SVGAGI. V lost 2 bases and J 4 bases, leaving 11 bases between the germline ends. The CDR3 sequence: CASSYRSLSTEAFF. DNA of the CDR3: TGTGCCAGCAGTTACAGAAGCCTTAGCACTGAAGCTTTCTTT.